This T cell receptor (beta chain) was found in a study of T-cell memory formation after mild COVID-19. On the study more broadly: In these data, TCR clusters were largely donor specific. Points from the study as a whole: Several responding clones turned up in pre-infection memory, indicating that cross-reactive memory may have taken part. CD4+ bias marked clones expanding day 15 to 37, unlike balanced contracting clones.

As regards this clonotype: Its specificity is not known.

With constant-segment primers, 5'RACE yielded cDNA libraries of TCR alpha and TCR beta that carried sample barcodes and UMIs. MiXCR, applied by TCRdb to the 5' RACE reads, yields one record per CDR3 protein. The sample records 250,000 to 400,000 distinct CDR3 sequences, approximately 14% being singletons. V lost 6 bases, J lost 9 bases, and 9 bases lay in between. CDR3 size: 11 residues. Germline assignment: CDR1 SNHLY and CDR2 FYNNEI. This chain uses TRBV2 with TRBJ2-1; D is uncertain. This clonotype was sampled from a man between 18 and 35 years old who had mild COVID-19 (a few samples of this study predate the infection). Cell type and time point are not known. Material: PBMCs or a T cell subset sorted from them (not recorded which). CDR3 bases: TGTGCCAGCAGGTGGTTCGGTGAGCAGTTCTTC. Its protein is CASRWFGEQFF.